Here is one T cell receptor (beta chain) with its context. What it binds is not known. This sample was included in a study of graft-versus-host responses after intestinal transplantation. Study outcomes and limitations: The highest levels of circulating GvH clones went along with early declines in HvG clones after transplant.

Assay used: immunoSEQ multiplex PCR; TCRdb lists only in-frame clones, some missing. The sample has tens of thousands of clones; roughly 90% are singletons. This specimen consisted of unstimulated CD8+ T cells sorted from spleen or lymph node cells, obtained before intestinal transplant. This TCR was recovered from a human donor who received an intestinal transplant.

In DNA form, the CDR3 reads TGCAGTCCCGCGCAGGGGCGAAGACAGTACTTC. Translation gives CSPAQGRRQYF. The chain employs TRBV20-1 and TRBJ2-7; tentatively, D is TRBD1 (6 bases). Germline CDR1 reads DFQATT; CDR2 reads SNEGSKA (reference sequence). The ends were cut back, 8 bases at V and 10 bases at J, with 18 bases in the middle. The CDR3 is 11 residues long.